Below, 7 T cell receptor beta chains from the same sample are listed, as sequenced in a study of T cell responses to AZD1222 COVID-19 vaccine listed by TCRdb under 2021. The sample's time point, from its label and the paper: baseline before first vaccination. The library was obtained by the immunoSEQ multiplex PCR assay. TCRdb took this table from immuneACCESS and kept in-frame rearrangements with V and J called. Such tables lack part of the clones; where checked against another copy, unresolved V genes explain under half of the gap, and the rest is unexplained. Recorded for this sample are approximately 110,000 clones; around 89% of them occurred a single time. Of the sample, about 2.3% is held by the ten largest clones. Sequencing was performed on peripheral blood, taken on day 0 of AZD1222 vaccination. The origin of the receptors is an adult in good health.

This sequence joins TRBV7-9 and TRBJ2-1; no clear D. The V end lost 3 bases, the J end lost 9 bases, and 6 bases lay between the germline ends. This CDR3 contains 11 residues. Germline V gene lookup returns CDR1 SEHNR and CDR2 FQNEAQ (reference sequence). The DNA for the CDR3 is TGTGCCAGCAGCTTTGACCTTGAGCAGTTCTTC. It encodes CASSFDLEQFF. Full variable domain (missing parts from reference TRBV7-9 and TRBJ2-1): DTGVSQNPRHKITKRGQNVTFRCDPISEHNRLYWYRQTLGQGPEFLTYFQNEAQLEKSRLLSDRFSAERPKGSFSTLEIQRTEQGDSAMYLCASSFDLEQFFGPGTRLTVL.

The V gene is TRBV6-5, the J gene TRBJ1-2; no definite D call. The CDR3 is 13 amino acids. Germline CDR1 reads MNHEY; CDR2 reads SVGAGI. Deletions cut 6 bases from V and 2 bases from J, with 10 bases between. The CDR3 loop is CASRVAGNYGYTF. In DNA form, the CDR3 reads TGTGCCAGCAGGGTAGCGGGGAACTATGGCTACACCTTC.

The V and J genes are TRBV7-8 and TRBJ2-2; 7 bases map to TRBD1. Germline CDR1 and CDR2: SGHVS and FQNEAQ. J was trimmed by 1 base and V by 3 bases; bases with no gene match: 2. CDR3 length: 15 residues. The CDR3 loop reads CASSFRQGNTGELFF. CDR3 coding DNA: TGTGCCAGCAGCTTTCGACAGGGGAACACCGGGGAGCTGTTTTTT.

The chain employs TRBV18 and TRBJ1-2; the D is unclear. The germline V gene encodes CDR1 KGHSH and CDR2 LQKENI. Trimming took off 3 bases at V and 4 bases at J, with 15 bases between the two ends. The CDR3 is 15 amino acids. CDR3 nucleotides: TGTGCCAGCTCACCCCTCGAGGAGGCTGGCTATGGCTACACCTTC. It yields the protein CASSPLEEAGYGYTF.

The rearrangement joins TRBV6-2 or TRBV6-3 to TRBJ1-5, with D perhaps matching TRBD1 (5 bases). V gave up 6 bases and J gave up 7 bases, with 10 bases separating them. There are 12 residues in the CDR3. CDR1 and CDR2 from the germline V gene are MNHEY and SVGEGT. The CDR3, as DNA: TGTGCCAGCAGCCCCAGGGAGCAGCCCCAGCATTTT. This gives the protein CASSPREQPQHF.

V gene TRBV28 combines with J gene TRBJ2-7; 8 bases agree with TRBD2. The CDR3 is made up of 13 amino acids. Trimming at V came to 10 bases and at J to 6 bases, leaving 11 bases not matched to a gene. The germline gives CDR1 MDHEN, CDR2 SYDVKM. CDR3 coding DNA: TGTGCCATCCGTAGCGGGATTAGAGCCGAGCAGTACTTC. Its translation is CAIRSGIRAEQYF.

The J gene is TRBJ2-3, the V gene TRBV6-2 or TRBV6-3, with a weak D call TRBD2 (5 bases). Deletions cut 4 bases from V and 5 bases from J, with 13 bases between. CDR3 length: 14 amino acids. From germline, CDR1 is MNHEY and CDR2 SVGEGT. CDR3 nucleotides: TGTGCCAGCAGTTTCGCGCTAGCTGGAGATACGCAGTATTTT. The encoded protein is CASSFALAGDTQYF.